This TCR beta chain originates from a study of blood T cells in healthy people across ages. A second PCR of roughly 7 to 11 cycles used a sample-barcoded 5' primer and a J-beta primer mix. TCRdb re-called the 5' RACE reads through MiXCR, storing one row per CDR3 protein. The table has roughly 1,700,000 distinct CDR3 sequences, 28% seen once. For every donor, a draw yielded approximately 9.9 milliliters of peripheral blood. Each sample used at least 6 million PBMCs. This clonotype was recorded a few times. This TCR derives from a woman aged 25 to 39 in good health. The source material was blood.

CDR3 protein: CASSLGGPAQHF. DNA for the CDR3: TGTGCCAGCAGCTTAGGGGGTCCGGCCCAGCATTTT. This chain links TRBV13 with TRBJ1-5, with D unclear. Germline CDR1 PRHDT, CDR2 FYEKMQ (reference sequence). Trimming removed 0 bases at V and 11 bases at J, with 8 bases between. CDR3 length equals 12 residues.